This T cell receptor beta chain stems from a study of shared T cell receptors in the human thymus. The CDR3 covers 15 residues. The V end lost 9 bases, the J end lost 3 bases, and 18 bases lay between the germline ends. The germline V gene has CDR1 MDHEN and CDR2 SYDVKM. Clones were sequenced by immunoSEQ multiplex PCR, and TCRdb holds only the in-frame ones, with some missing. Of about 710,000 clones listed, over 75% were seen once; the top ten hold 0.0094%. These data were also filed under a second study, of human thymus T cells.

The chain recombines TRBV28 with TRBJ2-1; tentatively, D is TRBD1 (5 bases). Input material: thymocytes. The TCR was taken from a boy in the first two years of life with a congenital heart defect. CDR3 region: CASQTEKGIYNEQFF. The CDR3 DNA sequence: TGTGCCAGTCAGACAGAGAAGGGGATCTACAATGAGCAGTTCTTC.